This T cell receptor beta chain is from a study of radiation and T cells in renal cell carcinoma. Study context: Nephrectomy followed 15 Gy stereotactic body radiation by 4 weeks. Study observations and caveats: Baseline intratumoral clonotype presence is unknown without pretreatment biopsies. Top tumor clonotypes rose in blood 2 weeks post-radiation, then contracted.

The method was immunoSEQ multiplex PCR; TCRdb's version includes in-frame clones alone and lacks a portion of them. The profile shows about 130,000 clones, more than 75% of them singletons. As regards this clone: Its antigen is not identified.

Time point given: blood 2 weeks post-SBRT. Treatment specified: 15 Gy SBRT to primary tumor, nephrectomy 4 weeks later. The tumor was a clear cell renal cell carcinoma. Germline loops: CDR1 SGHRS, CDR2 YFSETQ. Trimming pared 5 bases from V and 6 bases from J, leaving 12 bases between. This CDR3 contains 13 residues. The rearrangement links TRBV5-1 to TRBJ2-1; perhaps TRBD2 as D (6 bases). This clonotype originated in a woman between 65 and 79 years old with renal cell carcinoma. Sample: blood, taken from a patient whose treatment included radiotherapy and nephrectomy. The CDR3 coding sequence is TGCGCCAGCAGTTATAGCGGCGGCAATGAGCAGTTCTTC. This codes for CASSYSGGNEQFF.